This T cell receptor beta chain was recorded in a study of T cell repertoires in cytomegalovirus infection. Study details: A matching HLA type, together with CMV infection, was signaled by public TCR beta signatures. Study-wide results and limits: People with CMV and the relevant HLA were identified by cumulative public TCR beta family frequency. There were HLA-C-restricted CMV-specific TCR beta clonotypes dominating the ex vivo response.

This clonotype was seen at least ten times. What it binds is unknown. TCRdb re-analysed the reads in MiXCR, keeping a single row per CDR3 protein. The table has roughly 230,000 distinct CDR3 sequences, about a sixth seen once. The sequence was obtained from a human donor in good health (CMV status not recorded). Some clones in this sample may be carry-over from other donors' samples. Sequencing was done on a sample of CD8+ T cells from PBMCs.

The CDR3 DNA sequence: TGTGCCAGCAGTGAAGCCGCCTACCGGGACAGGATCTACAATGAGCAGTTCTTC. It translates to CASSEAAYRDRIYNEQFF. The chain combines TRBV6-1 with TRBJ2-1; 8 bases are a match to TRBD1. The CDR3 has 18 amino acids. Germline lookup yields CDR1 MNHNS and CDR2 SASEGT. The V gene end was trimmed by 0 bases and the J gene end by 3 bases; junction bases not matched to a gene: 10.